The 30 T cell receptor beta chains reported below all come from one sample, sequenced in a study of graft-versus-host responses after intestinal transplantation. The assay was immunoSEQ multiplex PCR, and TCRdb's table has in-frame clones only and misses some. The profile covers under 30,000 clones, with more than 85% appearing a single time and about 0.49% taken by the ten largest. Material: PBMCs, obtained 18 days after transplant. These receptors came from a human patient who received an intestinal transplant, so some T cells may come from the graft donor.

The chain uses TRBV5-6 and TRBJ1-4, with TRBD1 matching over 7 bases. J lost 6 bases, V lost 4 bases, and 9 bases had no gene match. Per the germline V gene, CDR1 is SGHDT and CDR2 is YYEEEE. The CDR3 loop spans 15 amino acids. CDR3 in DNA: TGTGCCAGCAGCCGACCAGGGGGGCGGGATGAAAAACTGTTTTTT. This codes for CASSRPGGRDEKLFF.

This clone was seen a single time. This chain joins TRBV11-3 and TRBJ2-1, with D possibly TRBD2 on 6 matching bases. Trimming pared 6 bases from V and 6 bases from J, leaving 15 bases between. The CDR3 consists of 14 residues. The germline CDR1 and CDR2 sequences are SGHNT and YENEEA. The CDR3 reads CASSPGLSINEQFF. For the CDR3, the DNA is TGTGCCAGCAGTCCGGGACTCTCTATCAATGAGCAGTTCTTC.

CDR3 loop: CSATESLEAHEQYF. The CDR3, as DNA: TGCAGCGCGACGGAATCTCTTGAGGCTCACGAGCAGTACTTC. The V and J genes are TRBV29-1 and TRBJ2-7, with unresolved D. The V gene lost 7 bases and the J gene lost 5 bases, with 21 bases spanning the gap. CDR1 is SQVTM, CDR2 ANQGSEA, per germline. This CDR3 is built from 14 residues.

V is TRBV29-1 and J is TRBJ2-6; the D gene is possibly TRBD2 (5 bases). Germline V gives CDR1 SQVTM, CDR2 ANQGSEA. Trimming left V 4 bases short and J 3 bases short, with 10 bases between. The CDR3 covers 14 residues. The CDR3 DNA reads TGCAGCGTTGTCGAGGGTGGTGGGGCCAACGTCCTGACTTTC. This translates into CSVVEGGGANVLTF. The full variable domain, in which reference TRBV29-1 and TRBJ2-6 provide the parts outside the CDR3, is SAVISQKPSRDICQRGTSLTIQCQVDSQVTMMFWYRQQPGQSLTLIATANQGSEATYESGFVIDKFPISRPNLTFSTLTVSNMSPEDSSIYLCSVVEGGGANVLTFGAGSRLTVL.

This chain links TRBV11-2 with TRBJ1-1, with a possible D match to TRBD1 (5 bases). Germline V gene lookup returns CDR1 SGHAT and CDR2 FQNNGV. The CDR3 totals 16 residues. V was pared by 1 base and J by 1 base, with 13 bases between. The CDR3 nucleotides read TGTGCCAGCAGCTTAGGGTGGGGCAAGACGAACACTGAAGCTTTCTTT. This translates into CASSLGWGKTNTEAFF. Together with reference TRBV11-2 and TRBJ1-1, the CDR3 gives the full variable domain: EAGVAQSPRYKIIEKRQSVAFWCNPISGHATLYWYQQILGQGPKLLIQFQNNGVVDDSQLPKDRFSAERLKGVDSTLKIQPAKLEDSAVYLCASSLGWGKTNTEAFFGQGTRLTVV.

Only a few counts were recorded for this clone. This rearrangement joins TRBV6-6 to TRBJ1-4, with no clear D. In germline, CDR1 is MNHNY, CDR2 SVGAGI (reference sequence). V was clipped by 6 bases and J by 5 bases, with 19 bases between them. The CDR3 is 16 amino acids. Here the CDR3 reads CASSNPGGAVNEKLFF. CDR3 sequence (DNA): TGTGCCAGCAGCAACCCGGGAGGCGCGGTGAATGAAAAACTGTTTTTT.

The rearrangement joins TRBV27 to TRBJ2-5; D is uncertain. In germline, CDR1 is MNHEY, CDR2 SMNVEV (reference sequence). There are 11 residues in the CDR3. V lost 1 base, J lost 5 bases, and 2 bases lay in between. Written as DNA, the CDR3 is TGTGCCAGCAGTTTATGGGAGACCCAGTACTTC. Translation: CASSLWETQYF.

The chain has TRBV18 and TRBJ2-1; 11 positions agree with TRBD2. Trimming took 2 bases from V and 7 from J; bases not matched to a gene: 13. Germline V gives CDR1 KGHSH, CDR2 LQKENI. The CDR3 consists of 18 residues. This CDR3 reads CASSPRAGLAGGRNEQFF. The CDR3 region has the DNA TGTGCCAGCTCACCAAGGGCAGGCCTAGCGGGGGGACGGAATGAGCAGTTCTTC.

V usage is TRBV13 and J usage is TRBJ2-5; 9 bases match TRBD2. The CDR3 sequence is 18 residues long. CDR1 PRHDT and CDR2 FYEKMQ come from the germline V gene (reference sequence). V dropped 0 bases and J dropped 4; count of bases not matched to a gene: 12. For the CDR3, the DNA is TGTGCCAGCAGCTTAGGTTTGTCGGGACTAGCTGTATCAGAGACCCAGTACTTC. Encoded protein: CASSLGLSGLAVSETQYF.

J is TRBJ1-6 and V is TRBV5-5; perhaps TRBD1 as D (5 bases). This CDR3 has 16 residues. Trimming shortened V by 3 bases and J by 9 bases, and 19 bases separated the two germline ends. Looked up from germline, CDR1 is SGHKS and CDR2 is YYEKEE (reference sequence). CDR3 amino acids: CASSSGLPFGISPLHF. The CDR3 nucleotides read TGTGCCAGCAGCTCGGGACTTCCTTTTGGGATTTCACCCCTCCACTTT.

The rearrangement links TRBV19 to TRBJ1-5, with unresolved D. V was trimmed by 4 bases and J by 6 bases, leaving 10 bases between them. CDR1 LNHDA and CDR2 SQIVND come from the germline V gene (reference sequence). This CDR3 region has 13 residues. The CDR3: CASSTRGVQPQHF. The CDR3 coding sequence is TGTGCCAGTAGTACCCGGGGAGTTCAGCCCCAGCATTTT.

The chain has TRBV7-9 and TRBJ1-6; D is undetermined. The V and J ends lost 1 base and 6 bases respectively, with 13 bases between them. The CDR3 consists of 16 residues. Looked up from germline, CDR1 is SEHNR and CDR2 is FQNEAQ (reference sequence). The CDR3 protein is CASSLGDGTANSPLHF. The DNA of the CDR3 is TGTGCCAGCAGCTTAGGGGATGGAACGGCTAATTCACCCCTCCACTTT.

V and J are TRBV7-9 and TRBJ2-1, with D perhaps TRBD2 (5 bases). V lost 3 bases and J 0 bases, leaving 6 bases between the germline ends. CDR3 length: 14 amino acids. Germline V CDR1 and CDR2: SEHNR, FQNEAQ (reference sequence). CDR3 DNA sequence: TGTGCCAGCAGCTTGGGGAGCTCCTACAATGAGCAGTTCTTC. Amino acids: CASSLGSSYNEQFF.

This chain joins TRBV5-4 and TRBJ1-3; 7 bases align to TRBD1. The CDR3 consists of 14 residues. V lost 2 bases to trimming and J lost 6 bases; unmatched junction nucleotides: 5. CDR1 is SGHNT and CDR2 is YYREEE in the germline V gene (reference sequence). The CDR3 reads CASSFPGGENTIYF. The CDR3 DNA follows: TGTGCCAGCAGCTTTCCAGGGGGGGAAAACACCATATATTTT.

The gene calls are TRBV4-2 and TRBJ2-3; 9 nucleotides align to TRBD2. Germline-derived CDR1 and CDR2 are LGHNA and YNFKEQ. V shed 2 bases and J 0 bases; nucleotides not matched to a gene: 3. The CDR3 has 16 amino acids. The CDR3 DNA is TGTGCCAGCAGCCAATCTAGCGGGGCTAGCACAGATACGCAGTATTTT. As protein: CASSQSSGASTDTQYF.

This chain connects TRBV7-6 to TRBJ2-1; 12 bases are shared with TRBD2. Per germline, CDR1 SGHVS and CDR2 FNYEAQ. V gave up 1 base and J gave up 5 bases; unmatched junction bases: 0. The CDR3 runs 15 residues. The CDR3 spells CASSLGLAGDNEQFF. In DNA form, the CDR3 reads TGTGCCAGCAGCTTAGGACTAGCGGGGGACAATGAGCAGTTCTTC.

This clone was seen just once. The CDR3 loop is CASNEGLNTEAFF. Written as DNA, the CDR3 is TGTGCCAGTAATGAAGGGCTGAACACTGAAGCTTTCTTT. The chain employs TRBV19 and TRBJ1-1; D is undetermined. V was shortened by 7 bases and J by 0 bases, with 9 bases between the two germline ends. CDR3 size: 13 residues. The germline V gene has CDR1 LNHDA and CDR2 SQIVND (reference sequence). Full variable domain (missing parts from reference TRBV19 and TRBJ1-1): DGGITQSPKYLFRKEGQNVTLSCEQNLNHDAMYWYRQDPGQGLRLIYYSQIVNDFQKGDIAEGYSVSREKKESFPLTVTSAQKNPTAFYLCASNEGLNTEAFFGQGTRLTVV.

V usage is TRBV19 and J usage is TRBJ2-7; D might be TRBD1 (6 bases). This CDR3 has 15 residues. Trimming shortened V by 3 bases and J by 2 bases, and 14 bases separated the two germline ends. The germline V gene encodes CDR1 LNHDA and CDR2 SQIVND (reference sequence). The CDR3 loop is CASSIQTGPTYEQYF. In DNA, the CDR3 is TGTGCCAGTAGTATCCAGACAGGTCCAACCTACGAGCAGTACTTC.

This sequence joins TRBV9 and TRBJ1-2, with 7 positions matching TRBD1. CDR3 length: 12 amino acids. Germline-derived CDR1 and CDR2 are SGDLS and YYNGEE. V lost 4 bases, J lost 5 bases, and 2 bases stayed unmatched. The CDR3 coding sequence is TGTGCCAGCAGCCCAGGGGGATATGGCTACACCTTC. It is translated as CASSPGGYGYTF.

The genes are TRBV4-2 and TRBJ1-6; 8 bases agree with TRBD1. The CDR3 has 15 amino acids. The germline CDR1 and CDR2 sequences are LGHNA and YNFKEQ. Unmatched junction bases numbered 5, after V lost 0 bases and J lost 10 bases. The chain's CDR3 is CASSQEGQEGSPLHF. The CDR3 region has the DNA TGTGCCAGCAGCCAAGAGGGACAGGAAGGCTCACCCCTCCACTTT.

The chain couples TRBV13 to TRBJ2-3; D gene unclear. In germline, CDR1 is PRHDT, CDR2 FYEKMQ (reference sequence). The CDR3 has 14 amino acids. Trimming left V 4 bases short and J 14 bases short, with 22 bases between. In nucleotides, the CDR3 is TGTGCCAGCAGCTCCTACTCCCCGGACCCCCGCCCGTATTTT. Translated, it gives CASSSYSPDPRPYF.

This clone was seen once. The chain has TRBV5-1 and TRBJ1-1, with D tentatively TRBD1 (5 bases). The germline V gene has CDR1 SGHRS and CDR2 YFSETQ. V was trimmed by 3 bases and J by 4 bases, leaving 10 bases between them. This CDR3 region has 13 residues. CDR3: CASSSPGGTEAFF. The CDR3 DNA reads as TGCGCCAGCAGCTCCCCGGGGGGCACTGAAGCTTTCTTT.

This rearrangement joins TRBV6-6 to TRBJ1-2; D is uncertain. CDR1 is MNHNY, CDR2 SVGAGI, per germline (reference sequence). CDR3 length: 13 residues. Trimming removed 0 bases at V and 5 bases at J, with 7 bases between. The CDR3 coding sequence is TGTGCCAGCAGTTACTCCACGGATTATGGCTACACCTTC. This gives the protein CASSYSTDYGYTF.

The CDR3 region is CASSYGRYMANTF. The CDR3 DNA reads TGTGCCAGCAGTTATGGGAGATATATGGCTAATACCTTC. The gene calls are TRBV6-5 and TRBJ1-2; D call uncertain. This CDR3 contains 13 residues. Per germline, CDR1 MNHEY and CDR2 SVGAGI. V dropped 3 bases and J dropped 14 bases, with 19 bases sitting between them.

The chain carries TRBV19 and TRBJ1-5, with TRBD1 matching 8 bases. With 6 bases clipped from V and 7 bases from J, the junction kept 5 bases outside the gene matches. This CDR3 has 13 residues. Germline CDR1 is LNHDA and CDR2 is SQIVND (reference sequence). CDR3 sequence reads: CASSTTGEQPQHF. The CDR3 DNA is TGTGCCAGTAGCACGACAGGGGAACAGCCCCAGCATTTT.

The rearrangement joins TRBV21-1 to TRBJ2-3; no check of the table's D call, TRBD1, against the DNA was made. TRBV21-1 is deemed a pseudogene. The CDR3 has 16 residues. The CDR3 here is CASSVQGLRSTDTQYF. As DNA, the CDR3 is TGTGCCAGCAGCGTACAGGGGTTGAGGAGCACAGATACGCAGTATTTT.

V and J are TRBV27 and TRBJ2-1; 8 bases match TRBD2. The germline V gene has CDR1 MNHEY and CDR2 SMNVEV (reference sequence). Losses at the gene ends were 2 bases for V and 2 bases for J; bases not matched to a gene: 2. The CDR3 covers 15 residues. The CDR3 DNA sequence: TGTGCCAGCAGTTTAGACGGGGGGGCCTACAATGAGCAGTTCTTC. It encodes CASSLDGGAYNEQFF.

The table lists this clone with a count of one. The rearrangement links TRBV5-8 to TRBJ2-5; no clear D. The CDR3 length is 12 residues. CDR1 is SGHTS and CDR2 is YDEGEE in the germline V gene. Trimming left V 5 bases short and J 2 bases short, with 7 bases between. The CDR3 nucleotides are TGTGCCAGCAGGGGAACGCAAGAGACCCAGTACTTC. It yields the protein CASRGTQETQYF.

The gene calls are TRBV5-4 and TRBJ1-6, with D perhaps matching TRBD1 (5 bases). V lost 4 bases to trimming and J lost 5 bases, with 10 bases between them. CDR3 length equals 14 residues. The germline V gene has CDR1 SGHNT and CDR2 YYREEE (reference sequence). CDR3 coding DNA: TGTGCCAGCAGCCGGGACGGAAATAATTCACCCCTCCACTTT. Its translation: CASSRDGNNSPLHF.

This clone showed up just once. A read error may produce the germline difference seen at one junction end. V usage is TRBV10-3 and J usage is TRBJ2-1; 8 positions match TRBD2. This CDR3 region has 15 residues. Germline V gives CDR1 ENHRY, CDR2 SYGVKD. CDR3 DNA: TGTGCCATCAGTGAGGCCGGGGGGGCCTACCATGAGCAGTTCTTC. Protein product: CAISEAGGAYHEQFF.